The 7 T cell receptor beta chains listed next were all sequenced from one sample in a study of blood T cells in healthy people across ages. Through a sample-barcoded 5' primer and a J-beta primer mix, a second PCR was run for roughly 7 to 11 cycles. One entry per CDR3 protein results from TCRdb running MiXCR on the 5' RACE reads. Of approximately 690,000 distinct CDR3 sequences listed, 58% are singletons. Sequencing was performed on blood. Every receptor here comes from a man aged 55 to 70 in good health.

The V call is TRBV7-3, the J call TRBJ2-1, with TRBD2 matching 13 bases. This CDR3 comprises 16 residues. Trimming at V came to 4 bases and at J to 8 bases, leaving 8 bases not matched to a gene. Per the germline V gene, CDR1 is SGHTA and CDR2 is FQGTGA. The CDR3 spells CASSSRTSGRVYEQFF. In DNA, the CDR3 is TGTGCCAGCAGCTCGCGGACTAGCGGGAGAGTATATGAGCAGTTCTTC.

This clonotype was seen more than once but under ten times. The rearrangement joins TRBV7-2 to TRBJ1-1; D not resolved. The germline V gene has CDR1 SGHTA and CDR2 FQGNSA. With 7 bases removed from V and 1 base from J, the gap between germline ends came to 13 bases. CDR3 size: 14 residues. The DNA for the CDR3 is TGTGCCAGCACCTCGGGTGGGGAGAACACTGAAGCTTTCTTT. Its protein product is CASTSGGENTEAFF. Filled out from reference TRBV7-2 and TRBJ1-1, the complete variable domain reads GAGVSQSPSNKVTEKGKDVELRCDPISGHTALYWYRQSLGQGLEFLIYFQGNSAPDKSGLPSDRFSAERTGGSVSTLTIQRTQQEDSAVYLCASTSGGENTEAFFGQGTRLTVV.

This clonotype was seen more than once but under ten times. One junction end does not reproduce the germline sequence, and a read error may be involved. This chain uses TRBV7-9 with TRBJ2-1; D is unclear. CDR1 and CDR2 (germline): SEHNR, FQNEAQ (reference sequence). The CDR3 is 15 amino acids. CDR3 sequence reads: CASSFGRSSYNEQFF. The CDR3 nucleotides are TGTGCCAGCAGCTTTGGACGGAGCTCCTATAATGAGCAGTTCTTC.

This clonotype was observed many times. The chain joins TRBV29-1 to TRBJ2-5; 11 nucleotides match TRBD2. V trimming: 6 bases; J trimming: 1 base; junction bases outside the gene matches: 7. Germline CDR1 is SQVTM and CDR2 is ANQGSEA. The CDR3 loop spans 15 amino acids. The CDR3 here is CSVVLAGASQETQYF. CDR3 coding DNA: TGCAGCGTCGTACTAGCGGGGGCCTCCCAAGAGACCCAGTACTTC.

V and J are TRBV6-5 and TRBJ2-1; D is undetermined. The V gene's germline CDR1 is MNHEY and CDR2 SVGAGI. Trimming took off 6 bases at V and 6 bases at J, with 12 bases between the two ends. This CDR3 has 13 amino acids. CDR3 nucleotides: TGTGCCAGCAGATACCAAGCAGCCAATGAGCAGTTCTTC. Its translation: CASRYQAANEQFF.

The chain uses TRBV5-6 and TRBJ2-5; D is possibly TRBD2 (6 bases). Germline V gene lookup returns CDR1 SGHDT and CDR2 YYEEEE. V was clipped by 0 bases and J by 3 bases, with 15 bases between them. The CDR3 length is 16 residues. CDR3 sequence: CASSLVASEGEETQYF. The CDR3 coding sequence is TGTGCCAGCAGCTTGGTTGCTAGCGAGGGAGAAGAGACCCAGTACTTC.

V and J are TRBV7-2 and TRBJ2-1; TRBD1 is a possible D gene (6 bases). The V gene's germline CDR1 is SGHTA and CDR2 FQGNSA. The CDR3 is made up of 14 amino acids. V lost 6 bases to trimming and J lost 7 bases, with 16 bases between them. This CDR3 is CASSRIKRGNEQFF. The CDR3 bases are TGTGCCAGCAGTCGCATAAAAAGGGGGAATGAGCAGTTCTTC.